A selection of T cell receptor beta chains follows, all from one sample in a study of technical replicates of blood from several donors. Some clones are missing from TCRdb's copy, which holds only in-frame ones; the method was immunoSEQ multiplex PCR. The table includes under 95,000 clones, 92% detected once. The specimen was T cells isolated from PBMCs. The receptors were gathered from a human donor in good health. Both conserved end residues are part of each CDR3. Fields, in order: V gene, D gene, clone size, J gene, CDR3 DNA, CDR3 protein. D genes are given only for firm matches. The size field is filled for only some rows; it gives once, few, many or a size class.

v_gene: TRBV6-5
d_gene: TRBD2
abundance: once
j_gene: TRBJ2-4
CDR3nt: TGTGCCACTGTTAAAGCCGGGACTAGCTCCATTCAGTACTTC
CDR3aa: CATVKAGTSSIQYF

v_gene: TRBV28
d_gene: TRBD1
abundance: .
j_gene: TRBJ2-2
CDR3nt: TGTGCCAGCTTAACAGGGGAAACGAACACCGGGGAGCTGTTTTTT
CDR3aa: CASLTGETNTGELFF

v_gene: TRBV10-1
d_gene: TRBD2
abundance: .
j_gene: TRBJ2-5
CDR3nt: TGCGCCAGCAGCGACATAGGGGAGGGGGAGACCCAGTACTTC
CDR3aa: CASSDIGEGETQYF

v_gene: TRBV28
d_gene: .
abundance: .
j_gene: TRBJ1-4
CDR3nt: TGTGCCAGCAACCCAGGGGATTTAGCAACTAATGAAAAACTGTTTTTT
CDR3aa: CASNPGDLATNEKLFF

v_gene: TRBV28
d_gene: TRBD1
abundance: .
j_gene: TRBJ1-2
CDR3nt: TGTGCCAGCAGTTTAGGGACAGGGGTTGGCTACACCTTC
CDR3aa: CASSLGTGVGYTF

v_gene: TRBV6-5
d_gene: .
abundance: .
j_gene: TRBJ2-7
CDR3nt: TGTGCCAGCATGGGCGGGAAGAACACCTACGAGCAGTACTTC
CDR3aa: CASMGGKNTYEQYF

v_gene: TRBV2
d_gene: TRBD2
abundance: .
j_gene: TRBJ2-3
CDR3nt: TGTGCCAGCAGTGAGACTAGCGCTAGCACAGATACGCAGTATTTT
CDR3aa: CASSETSASTDTQYF

v_gene: TRBV5-4
d_gene: TRBD2
abundance: once
j_gene: TRBJ2-2
CDR3nt: TGTGCCAGCAGGGGACTAGCGGACACCGGGGAGCTGTTTTTT
CDR3aa: CASRGLADTGELFF

v_gene: TRBV30
d_gene: TRBD1
abundance: .
j_gene: TRBJ2-7
CDR3nt: TGTGCCTGGAGTGTGGACAGGGGGGTCTACGAGCAGTACTTC
CDR3aa: CAWSVDRGVYEQYF

v_gene: TRBV6-1
d_gene: .
abundance: .
j_gene: TRBJ2-3
CDR3nt: TGTGCCAGCAGTGTCCGTGGGGGCGATACGCAGTATTTT
CDR3aa: CASSVRGGDTQYF

v_gene: TRBV19
d_gene: TRBD2
abundance: .
j_gene: TRBJ2-2
CDR3nt: TGTGCCAGTAGTATGGGTAGCGGGAGGGTTAGCACCGGGGAGCTGTTTTTT
CDR3aa: CASSMGSGRVSTGELFF

v_gene: TRBV6-5
d_gene: TRBD2
abundance: .
j_gene: TRBJ2-7
CDR3nt: TGTGCCAGCAGACCCGCGGGGGAGGGACTCAGAGAGCAGTACTTC
CDR3aa: CASRPAGEGLREQYF

v_gene: TRBV18
d_gene: TRBD2
abundance: .
j_gene: TRBJ2-5
CDR3nt: TGTGCCAGCTCACGACTAGCGGGATTCCAAGAGACCCAGTACTTC
CDR3aa: CASSRLAGFQETQYF

v_gene: TRBV28
d_gene: TRBD1
abundance: .
j_gene: TRBJ1-5
CDR3nt: TGTGCCAGCAGTTTGGGGACAGCGCGCAATCAGCCCCAGCATTTT
CDR3aa: CASSLGTARNQPQHF

v_gene: TRBV5-1
d_gene: .
abundance: .
j_gene: TRBJ1-1
CDR3nt: TGCGCCAGCTTGGCGGAATTTGGTGGTTACACTGAAGCTTTCTTT
CDR3aa: CASLAEFGGYTEAFF

v_gene: TRBV30
d_gene: .
abundance: .
j_gene: TRBJ1-2
CDR3nt: TGTGCCTGGAAACCGGGACTCCAAGCTAACTATGGCTACACCTTC
CDR3aa: CAWKPGLQANYGYTF

v_gene: TRBV2
d_gene: TRBD1
abundance: .
j_gene: TRBJ2-7
CDR3nt: TGTGCCAGCAGTGGACAGGGCCCGGTAGGCTACGAGCAGTACTTC
CDR3aa: CASSGQGPVGYEQYF

v_gene: TRBV28
d_gene: TRBD2
abundance: .
j_gene: TRBJ2-1
CDR3nt: TGTGCCAGCAGCCTCCCAAGGGGGGCCAGCGGGAGAAAGAATGAGCAGTTCTTC
CDR3aa: CASSLPRGASGRKNEQFF

v_gene: TRBV6-1
d_gene: .
abundance: .
j_gene: TRBJ2-7
CDR3nt: TGTGCCAGCAGTGAAGCGCGAAAGCTCTCTCCCTACGAGCAGTACTTC
CDR3aa: CASSEARKLSPYEQYF

v_gene: TRBV15
d_gene: .
abundance: .
j_gene: TRBJ2-1
CDR3nt: TGTGCCACCAGCAGAGATCTGGCTAGCGGACAGGGAAAGTTCTTC
CDR3aa: CATSRDLASGQGKFF

v_gene: TRBV7-3
d_gene: TRBD2
abundance: .
j_gene: TRBJ2-2
CDR3nt: TGTGCCAGCAGCTTATCACTAGCGGGAGCTGGTGGGGAGCTGTTTTTT
CDR3aa: CASSLSLAGAGGELFF

v_gene: TRBV9
d_gene: .
abundance: .
j_gene: TRBJ2-2
CDR3nt: TGTGCCAGCAGCACCTCAGGTGGGGAGCTGTTTTTT
CDR3aa: CASSTSGGELFF

v_gene: TRBV9
d_gene: .
abundance: .
j_gene: TRBJ2-1
CDR3nt: TGTGCCAGCAGCGTAGCGGGGGAGTTGACGTACAATGAGCAGTTCTTC
CDR3aa: CASSVAGELTYNEQFF

v_gene: TRBV6-5
d_gene: .
abundance: few
j_gene: TRBJ1-1
CDR3nt: TGTGCCAGCAGTTACAATGCTTACAGGAACACTGAAGCTTTCTTT
CDR3aa: CASSYNAYRNTEAFF

v_gene: TRBV2
d_gene: TRBD2
abundance: .
j_gene: TRBJ2-3
CDR3nt: TGTGCCAGCAGTGAACCTAGCGGGAGGCGGACAGATACGCAGTATTTT
CDR3aa: CASSEPSGRRTDTQYF

v_gene: TRBV9
d_gene: TRBD2
abundance: .
j_gene: TRBJ2-3
CDR3nt: TGTGCCAGCAGCCCCCGACTAGCGGAGCCCCCAGATACGCAGTATTTT
CDR3aa: CASSPRLAEPPDTQYF

v_gene: TRBV6-6
d_gene: TRBD1
abundance: .
j_gene: TRBJ2-1
CDR3nt: TGTGCCAGCAACCAATTTGGACAGGACAATGAGCAGTTCTTC
CDR3aa: CASNQFGQDNEQFF

v_gene: TRBV5-6
d_gene: .
abundance: .
j_gene: TRBJ2-4
CDR3nt: TGTGCCAGCAGCTTGGCCTTAGGGGGGGGCCTTCAGTACTTC
CDR3aa: CASSLALGGGLQYF

v_gene: TRBV19
d_gene: TRBD1
abundance: .
j_gene: TRBJ1-2
CDR3nt: TGTGCCAGTAGTGGGACAGGTCCCGGCTACACCTTC
CDR3aa: CASSGTGPGYTF

v_gene: TRBV29-1
d_gene: .
abundance: few
j_gene: TRBJ1-5
CDR3nt: TGCAGCGTTGAAGTCAGGGGAAATAGCAATCAGCCCCAGCATTTT
CDR3aa: CSVEVRGNSNQPQHF

v_gene: TRBV9
d_gene: .
abundance: few
j_gene: TRBJ1-5
CDR3nt: TGTGCCAGCAGCGAAACAGGATTGAATCAGCCCCAGCATTTT
CDR3aa: CASSETGLNQPQHF

v_gene: TRBV28
d_gene: .
abundance: .
j_gene: TRBJ2-7
CDR3nt: TGTGCCAGTTTCACTAGTCACTACGAGCAGTACTTC
CDR3aa: CASFTSHYEQYF

v_gene: TRBV10-2
d_gene: .
abundance: .
j_gene: TRBJ2-3
CDR3nt: TGCGCCAGCACTCTCCAGGGGCTCTACACAGATACGCAGTATTTT
CDR3aa: CASTLQGLYTDTQYF

v_gene: TRBV5-6
d_gene: .
abundance: .
j_gene: TRBJ1-1
CDR3nt: TGTGCCAGCAGCTTGCGTCTAGGGGCAGACACTGAAGCTTTCTTT
CDR3aa: CASSLRLGADTEAFF

v_gene: TRBV6-1
d_gene: .
abundance: once
j_gene: TRBJ2-7
CDR3nt: TGTGCCAGCAGTCTCGGGAGCTACGAGCAGTACTTC
CDR3aa: CASSLGSYEQYF

v_gene: TRBV9
d_gene: .
abundance: .
j_gene: TRBJ2-3
CDR3nt: TGTGCCAGCAGCAAATCCGGCACAGATACGCAGTATTTT
CDR3aa: CASSKSGTDTQYF

v_gene: TRBV5-5
d_gene: TRBD2
abundance: .
j_gene: TRBJ2-1
CDR3nt: TGTGCCAGCAGCTTGGTCTCCAGCGGGAGTGGGAATGAGCAGTTCTTC
CDR3aa: CASSLVSSGSGNEQFF

v_gene: TRBV2
d_gene: TRBD2
abundance: .
j_gene: TRBJ2-7
CDR3nt: TGTGCCAGCAGTGAATTAGGAGCGGGAGAGGTCAGCTACGAGCAGTACTTC
CDR3aa: CASSELGAGEVSYEQYF

v_gene: TRBV19
d_gene: .
abundance: .
j_gene: TRBJ2-7
CDR3nt: TGTGCCAGTAGTATAAGGCACTACTCCTACGAGCAGTACTTC
CDR3aa: CASSIRHYSYEQYF